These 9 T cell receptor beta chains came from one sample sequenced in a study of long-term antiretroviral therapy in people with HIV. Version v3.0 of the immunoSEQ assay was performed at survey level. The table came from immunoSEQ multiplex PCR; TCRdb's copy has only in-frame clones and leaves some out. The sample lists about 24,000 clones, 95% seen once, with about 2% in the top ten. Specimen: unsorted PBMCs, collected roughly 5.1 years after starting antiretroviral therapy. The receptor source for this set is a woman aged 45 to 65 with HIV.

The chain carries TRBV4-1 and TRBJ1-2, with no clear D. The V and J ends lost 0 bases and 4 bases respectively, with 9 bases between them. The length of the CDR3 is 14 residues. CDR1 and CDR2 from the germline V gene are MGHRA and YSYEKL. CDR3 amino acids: CASSQDTDTYGYTF. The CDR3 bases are TGCGCCAGCAGCCAAGATACCGACACCTATGGCTACACCTTC.

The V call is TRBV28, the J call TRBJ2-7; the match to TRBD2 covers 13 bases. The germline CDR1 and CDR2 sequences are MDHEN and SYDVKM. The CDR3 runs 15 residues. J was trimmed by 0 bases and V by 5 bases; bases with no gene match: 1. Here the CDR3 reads CASSTSGRASYEQYF. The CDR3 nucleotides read TGTGCCAGCAGTACTAGCGGGAGGGCCTCCTACGAGCAGTACTTC.

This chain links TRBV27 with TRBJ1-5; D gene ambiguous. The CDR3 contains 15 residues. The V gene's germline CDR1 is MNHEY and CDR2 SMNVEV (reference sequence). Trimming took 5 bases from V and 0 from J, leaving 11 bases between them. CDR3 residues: CASSPYFNSNQPQHF. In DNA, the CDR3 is TGTGCCAGCAGTCCATACTTTAATAGCAATCAGCCCCAGCATTTT.

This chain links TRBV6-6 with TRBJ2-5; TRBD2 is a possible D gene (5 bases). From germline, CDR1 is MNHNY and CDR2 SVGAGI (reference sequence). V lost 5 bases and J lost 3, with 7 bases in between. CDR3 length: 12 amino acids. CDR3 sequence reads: CASSGLEETQYF. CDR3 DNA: TGTGCCAGCAGTGGACTTGAAGAGACCCAGTACTTC.

The CDR3 DNA sequence: TGTGCCAGCAGTGAAGGACTAGCGGTCTACGAGCAGTACTTC. Translation gives CASSEGLAVYEQYF. The J gene is TRBJ2-7, the V gene TRBV6-1, with 9 bases fitting TRBD2. This CDR3 is built from 14 residues. CDR1 is MNHNS and CDR2 is SASEGT in the germline V gene. The J segment lost 3 bases and the V segment lost 1 base, leaving 1 base of the junction unmatched.

Here the CDR3 reads CASSHSYEQYF. Written as DNA, the CDR3 is TGTGCCAGCAGCCATTCCTACGAGCAGTACTTC. This chain joins TRBV6-5 and TRBJ2-7; D is unclear. CDR3 size: 11 residues. Germline lookup yields CDR1 MNHEY and CDR2 SVGAGI. V lost 6 bases and J lost 1, with 4 bases in between.

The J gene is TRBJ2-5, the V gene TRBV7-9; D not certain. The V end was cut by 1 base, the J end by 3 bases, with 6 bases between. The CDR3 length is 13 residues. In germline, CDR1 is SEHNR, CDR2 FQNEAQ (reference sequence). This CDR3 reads CASSLGWEETQYF. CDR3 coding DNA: TGTGCCAGCAGCTTAGGTTGGGAAGAGACCCAGTACTTC.

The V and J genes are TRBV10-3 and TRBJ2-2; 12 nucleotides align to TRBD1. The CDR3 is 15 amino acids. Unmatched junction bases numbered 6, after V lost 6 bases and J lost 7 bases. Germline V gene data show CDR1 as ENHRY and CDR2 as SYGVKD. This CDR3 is CAISRDRGRNGELFF. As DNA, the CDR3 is TGTGCCATCAGCCGGGACAGGGGGCGAAACGGGGAGCTGTTTTTT.

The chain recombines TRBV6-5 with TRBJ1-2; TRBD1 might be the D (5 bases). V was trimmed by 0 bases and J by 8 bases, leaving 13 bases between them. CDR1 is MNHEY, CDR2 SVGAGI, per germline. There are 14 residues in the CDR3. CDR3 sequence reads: CASSYSNAGRGYTF. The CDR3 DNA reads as TGTGCCAGCAGTTACTCAAACGCAGGGAGAGGCTACACCTTC.